A single sample gave rise to the 9 T cell receptor beta chains below, sequenced in a study of blood T cell repertoires in COVID-19. The table came from immunoSEQ multiplex PCR; TCRdb's copy has only in-frame clones and leaves some out. Of nearly 250,000 clones in the sample, 86% were seen once. Input material: peripheral blood. The receptor source for this set is a woman older than 75 with COVID-19, enrolled during active disease.

The chain joins TRBV7-8 to TRBJ1-2, with a weak D call TRBD1 (5 bases). V lost 1 base and J 2 bases, leaving 11 bases between the germline ends. This CDR3 has 15 amino acids. Germline CDR1 is SGHVS and CDR2 is FQNEAQ. DNA of the CDR3: TGTGCCAGCAGCTTAGACCCAGGGCGGAACTATGGCTACACCTTC. The encoded protein is CASSLDPGRNYGYTF.

The V call is TRBV7-9, the J call TRBJ1-4; TRBD1 aligns across 11 bases. CDR3 length equals 15 residues. V was pared by 1 base and J by 5 bases, with 0 bases of the junction left unmatched. Germline V lookup: CDR1 SEHNR, CDR2 FQNEAQ (reference sequence). The CDR3 region is CASSLGDRGNEKLFF. As DNA, the CDR3 is TGTGCCAGCAGCTTAGGGGACAGGGGGAATGAAAAACTGTTTTTT.

DNA of the CDR3: TGTGCCACCAGTGTCTGGAGGGATGAGCAGTACGTC. It encodes CATSVWRDEQYV. The chain combines TRBV24-1 with TRBJ2-7; D is perhaps TRBD2 (6 bases). V lost 5 bases to trimming and J lost 7 bases, with 11 bases between them. Per germline, CDR1 KGHDR and CDR2 SFDVKD. The CDR3 extends over 12 amino acids.

The genes are TRBV13 and TRBJ2-2; 7 positions agree with TRBD2. This CDR3 contains 17 residues. The J segment lost 2 bases and the V segment lost 0 bases, leaving 6 bases of the junction unmatched. Germline-derived CDR1 and CDR2 are PRHDT and FYEKMQ (reference sequence). The CDR3 bases are TGTGCCAGCAGCTTAGGCACGGGAGGCAAAAACACCGGGGAGCTGTTTTTT. Its translation: CASSLGTGGKNTGELFF.

This clone was seen only a few times. The chain carries TRBV27 and TRBJ1-5; 8 bases line up with TRBD1. Per germline, CDR1 MNHEY and CDR2 SMNVEV (reference sequence). The V segment lost 8 bases and the J segment 0 bases; nucleotides outside the gene matches: 6. The CDR3 has 15 residues. Here the CDR3 reads CASRQGTVSNQPQHF. The CDR3 DNA reads as TGTGCCAGCCGACAGGGGACGGTTAGCAATCAGCCCCAGCATTTT.

The rearrangement links TRBV11-1 to TRBJ2-7; the D is unclear. Germline-derived CDR1 and CDR2 are SGHAT and FQDESV (reference sequence). V was clipped by 5 bases and J by 3 bases, with 8 bases between them. The CDR3 totals 12 residues. CDR3: CASSPRNYEQYF. In DNA form, the CDR3 reads TGTGCCAGCAGCCCGAGGAACTACGAGCAGTACTTC.

This clone was recorded only once. This chain uses TRBV18 with TRBJ2-7; D might be TRBD1 (6 bases). The germline V gene encodes CDR1 KGHSH and CDR2 LQKENI. The CDR3 extends over 14 amino acids. V shed 2 bases and J shed 5 bases, with 13 bases lying between them. The CDR3 nucleotides are TGTGCCAGCTCACCAGTAACAGGGTGGGACGAGCAGTACTTC. This gives the protein CASSPVTGWDEQYF.

This chain uses TRBV20-1 with TRBJ1-2; D is possibly TRBD1 (5 bases). With 4 bases removed from V and 4 bases from J, the gap between germline ends came to 19 bases. Looked up from germline, CDR1 is DFQATT and CDR2 is SNEGSKA (reference sequence). The CDR3 contains 15 residues. CDR3 DNA: TGCAGTGCTACTGACAGTTCCACGGGGAGCTATGGCTACACCTTC. Protein sequence: CSATDSSTGSYGYTF.

The V gene is TRBV3-1 (or the pseudogene TRBV3-2), the J gene TRBJ1-4; TRBD1 is a possible D gene (5 bases). The CDR3 extends over 14 amino acids. Trimming removed 2 bases from V and 6 bases from J, with 10 bases in between. The germline gives CDR1 LGHDT, CDR2 YNNKEL (reference sequence). This chain's CDR3 is CASSQRGGDEKLFF. CDR3 DNA: TGTGCCAGCAGCCAACGGGGGGGAGATGAAAAACTGTTTTTT.